What follows are 5 T cell receptor beta chains derived from one specimen sequenced in a study of blood T cell repertoires in COVID-19. This table comes from immunoSEQ multiplex PCR, and its TCRdb copy is limited to in-frame clones, with some not included. The profile covers 150,000 to 190,000 clones, with approximately 92% appearing a single time and roughly 15% taken by the ten largest. The material sequenced was peripheral blood. These receptors were taken from a middle-aged woman with acute or convalescent COVID-19.

The rearrangement joins TRBV29-1 to TRBJ1-2, with D hard to call. Per the germline V gene, CDR1 is SQVTM and CDR2 is ANQGSEA. Between the trimmed V and J ends, which lost 4 bases and 3 bases, there was a span of 6 bases. There are 11 residues in the CDR3. The CDR3 DNA sequence: TGCAGCGTTGCCCGGGACTATGGCTACACCTTC. It yields the protein CSVARDYGYTF.

The count of this clone is one. The chain joins TRBV5-6 to TRBJ1-5, with 10 bases matching TRBD1. After removal of 0 bases from V and 7 bases from J, the junction contained 4 bases not matched to a gene. The CDR3 is 15 amino acids. Germline V lookup: CDR1 SGHDT, CDR2 YYEEEE. The CDR3 region is CASSLGTGGPQPQHF. DNA of the CDR3: TGTGCCAGCAGCTTGGGGACAGGGGGTCCACAGCCCCAGCATTTT. Looking up the rest from reference TRBV5-6 and TRBJ1-5 gives the full variable domain: DAGVTQSPTHLIKTRGQQVTLRCSPKSGHDTVSWYQQALGQGPQFIFQYYEEEERQRGNFPDRFSGHQFPNYSSELNVNALLLGDSALYLCASSLGTGGPQPQHFGDGTRLSIL.

The V and J genes are TRBV5-4 and TRBJ2-1; 10 positions agree with TRBD1. Germline values: CDR1 SGHNT, CDR2 YYREEE (reference sequence). The junction had 10 bases not matched to a gene; V was cut back by 4 bases and J by 9 bases. This CDR3 is built from 15 residues. DNA of the CDR3: TGTGCCAGCAGCGCCGGGACAGGGGTTCTACCTGAGCAGTTCTTC. Translating it yields CASSAGTGVLPEQFF.

The CDR3 sequence: CASSLGLAGEFGGELFF. CDR3 in DNA: TGTGCCAGCAGCTTAGGCCTAGCGGGGGAATTCGGCGGGGAGCTGTTTTTT. This chain uses TRBV13 with TRBJ2-2; 10 bases line up with TRBD2. Trimming cost V 0 bases and J 7 bases; bases outside gene matches: 8. The CDR3 has 17 residues. The germline gives CDR1 PRHDT, CDR2 FYEKMQ (reference sequence). The variable domain in full, completed from reference TRBV13 and TRBJ2-2, reads AAGVIQSPRHLIKEKRETATLKCYPIPRHDTVYWYQQGPGQDPQFLISFYEKMQSDKGSIPDRFSAQQFSDYHSELNMSSLELGDSALYFCASSLGLAGEFGGELFFGEGSRLTVL.

This clone was observed a single time. The chain carries TRBV29-1 and TRBJ2-3, with D possibly being TRBD2 (6 bases). V dropped 7 bases and J dropped 1 base, with 9 bases sitting between them. The germline gives CDR1 SQVTM, CDR2 ANQGSEA. The CDR3 contains 12 residues. DNA of the CDR3: TGCAGCGCCGAGCGGGGCACAGATACGCAGTATTTT. Its translation is CSAERGTDTQYF.